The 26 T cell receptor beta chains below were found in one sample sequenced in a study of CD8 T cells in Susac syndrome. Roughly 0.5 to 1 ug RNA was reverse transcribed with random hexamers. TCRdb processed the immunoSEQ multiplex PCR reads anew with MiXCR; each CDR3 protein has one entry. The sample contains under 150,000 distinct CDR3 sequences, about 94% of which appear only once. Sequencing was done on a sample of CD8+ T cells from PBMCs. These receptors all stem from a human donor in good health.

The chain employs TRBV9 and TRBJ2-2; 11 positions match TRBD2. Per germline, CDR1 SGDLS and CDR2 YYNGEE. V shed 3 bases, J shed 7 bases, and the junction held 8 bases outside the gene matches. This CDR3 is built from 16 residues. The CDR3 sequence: CASSAGTSGFGGELFF. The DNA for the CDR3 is TGTGCCAGCAGCGCCGGGACTAGCGGTTTCGGCGGGGAGCTGTTTTTT.

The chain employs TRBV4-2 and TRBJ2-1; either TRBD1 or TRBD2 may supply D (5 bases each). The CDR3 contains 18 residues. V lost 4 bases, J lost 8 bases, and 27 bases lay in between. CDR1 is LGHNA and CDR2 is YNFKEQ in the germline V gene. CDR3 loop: CASSPKARGLSVWHEQFF. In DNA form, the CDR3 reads TGTGCCAGCAGCCCAAAAGCCCGGGGCCTGTCGGTGTGGCATGAGCAGTTCTTC.

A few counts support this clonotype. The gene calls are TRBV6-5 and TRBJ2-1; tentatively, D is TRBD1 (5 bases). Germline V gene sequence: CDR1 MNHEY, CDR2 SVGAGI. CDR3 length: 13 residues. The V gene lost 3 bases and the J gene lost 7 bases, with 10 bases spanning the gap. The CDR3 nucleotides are TGTGCCAGCAGTTATGGCAGGGATAATGAGCAGTTCTTC. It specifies CASSYGRDNEQFF.

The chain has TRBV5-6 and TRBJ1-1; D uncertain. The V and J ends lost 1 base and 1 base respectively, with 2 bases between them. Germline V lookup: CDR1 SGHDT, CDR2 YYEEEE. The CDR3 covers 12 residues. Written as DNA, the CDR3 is TGTGCCAGCAGCTTGTGGAACACTGAAGCTTTCTTT. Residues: CASSLWNTEAFF.

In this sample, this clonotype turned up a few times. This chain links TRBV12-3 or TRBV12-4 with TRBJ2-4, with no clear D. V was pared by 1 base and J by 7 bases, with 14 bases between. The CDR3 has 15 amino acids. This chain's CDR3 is CASSLVSSVGNIQYF. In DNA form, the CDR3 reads TGTGCCAGCAGTTTAGTGAGCTCCGTCGGGAACATTCAGTACTTC.

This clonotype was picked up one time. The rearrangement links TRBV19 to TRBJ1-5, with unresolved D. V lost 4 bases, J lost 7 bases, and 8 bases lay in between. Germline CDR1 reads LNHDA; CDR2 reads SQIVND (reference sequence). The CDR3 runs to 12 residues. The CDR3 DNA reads TGTGCCAGTAGTAGGGCGGGGCAGCCCCAGCATTTT. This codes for CASSRAGQPQHF.

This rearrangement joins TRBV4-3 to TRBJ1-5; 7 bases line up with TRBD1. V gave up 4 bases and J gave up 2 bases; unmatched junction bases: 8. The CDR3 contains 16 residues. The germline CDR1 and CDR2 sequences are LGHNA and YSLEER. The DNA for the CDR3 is TGCGCCAGCAGCCTGGAGAGACAGGGAGGCAATCAGCCCCAGCATTTT. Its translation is CASSLERQGGNQPQHF.

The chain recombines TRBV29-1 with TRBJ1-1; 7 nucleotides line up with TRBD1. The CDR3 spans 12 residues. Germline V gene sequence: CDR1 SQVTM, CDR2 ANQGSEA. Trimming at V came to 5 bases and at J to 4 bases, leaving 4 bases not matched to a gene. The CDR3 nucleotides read TGCAGCGTTTTCACAGGGGTCACTGAAGCTTTCTTT. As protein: CSVFTGVTEAFF.

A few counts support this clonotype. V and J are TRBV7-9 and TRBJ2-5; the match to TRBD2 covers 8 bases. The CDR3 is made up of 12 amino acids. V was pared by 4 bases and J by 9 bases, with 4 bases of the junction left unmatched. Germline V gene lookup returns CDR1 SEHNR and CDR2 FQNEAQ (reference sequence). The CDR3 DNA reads TGTGCCAGCAGCTACGGCGGGGGGCCCCAGTACTTC. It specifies CASSYGGGPQYF.

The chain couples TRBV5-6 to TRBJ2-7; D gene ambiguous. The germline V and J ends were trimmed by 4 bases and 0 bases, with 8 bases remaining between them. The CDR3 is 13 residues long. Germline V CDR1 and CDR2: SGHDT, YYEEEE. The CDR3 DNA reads TGTGCCAGCAGCCCAATTGGCTCCTACGAGCAGTACTTC. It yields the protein CASSPIGSYEQYF.

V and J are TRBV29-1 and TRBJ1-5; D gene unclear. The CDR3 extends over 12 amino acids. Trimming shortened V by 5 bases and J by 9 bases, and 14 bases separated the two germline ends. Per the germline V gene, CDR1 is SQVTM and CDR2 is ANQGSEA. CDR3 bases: TGCAGCGTTCGGGCCCACAATGGGCCCCAGCATTTT. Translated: CSVRAHNGPQHF.

DNA of the CDR3: TGTGCCAGCAGCGCGTCTAGCGAGTACGAGCAGTACTTC. Its translation: CASSASSEYEQYF. The chain carries TRBV9 and TRBJ2-7, with D maybe TRBD2 (6 bases). The CDR3 runs to 13 residues. V was shortened by 3 bases and J by 4 bases, with 11 bases between the two germline ends. Germline CDR1 reads SGDLS; CDR2 reads YYNGEE.

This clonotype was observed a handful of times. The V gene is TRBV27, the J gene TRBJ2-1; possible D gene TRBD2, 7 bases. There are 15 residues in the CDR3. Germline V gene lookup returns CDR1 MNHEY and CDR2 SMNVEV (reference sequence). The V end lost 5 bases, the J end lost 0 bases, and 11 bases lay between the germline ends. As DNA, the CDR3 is TGTGCCAGCAGTGGGGGCGGGAGCTCCTACAATGAGCAGTTCTTC. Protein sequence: CASSGGGSSYNEQFF.

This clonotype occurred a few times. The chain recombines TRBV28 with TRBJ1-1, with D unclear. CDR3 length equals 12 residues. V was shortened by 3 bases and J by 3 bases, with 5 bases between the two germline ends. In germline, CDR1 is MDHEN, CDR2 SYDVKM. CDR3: CASSFGYTEAFF. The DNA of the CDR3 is TGTGCCAGCAGTTTCGGTTACACTGAAGCTTTCTTT. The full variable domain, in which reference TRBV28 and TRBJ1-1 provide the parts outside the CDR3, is DVKVTQSSRYLVKRTGEKVFLECVQDMDHENMFWYRQDPGLGLRLIYFSYDVKMKEKGDIPEGYSVSREKKERFSLILESASTNQTSMYLCASSFGYTEAFFGQGTRLTVV.

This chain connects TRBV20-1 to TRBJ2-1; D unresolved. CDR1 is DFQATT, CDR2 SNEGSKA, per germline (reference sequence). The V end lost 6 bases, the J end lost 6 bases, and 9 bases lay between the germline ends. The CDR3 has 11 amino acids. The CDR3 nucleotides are TGCAGTGCAGAAGTAGTCAATGAGCAGTTCTTC. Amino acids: CSAEVVNEQFF.

This chain's CDR3 is CASSLPPSYEQYF. As DNA, the CDR3 is TGTGCCAGCAGCTTACCCCCCTCCTACGAGCAGTACTTC. The chain is built from TRBV7-9 and TRBJ2-7; D gene uncertain. Germline CDR1 and CDR2: SEHNR and FQNEAQ (reference sequence). V lost 2 bases, J lost 0 bases, and 5 bases lay in between. This CDR3 is built from 13 residues. Supplemented by reference TRBV7-9 and TRBJ2-7, the full variable domain reads DTGVSQNPRHKITKRGQNVTFRCDPISEHNRLYWYRQTLGQGPEFLTYFQNEAQLEKSRLLSDRFSAERPKGSFSTLEIQRTEQGDSAMYLCASSLPPSYEQYFGPGTRLTVT.

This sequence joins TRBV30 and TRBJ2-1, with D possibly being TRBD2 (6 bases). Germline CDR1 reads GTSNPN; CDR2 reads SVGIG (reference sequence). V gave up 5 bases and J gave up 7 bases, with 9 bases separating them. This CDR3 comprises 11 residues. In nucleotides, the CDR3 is TGTGCCTGGGTTGGGGGGAATGAGCAGTTCTTC. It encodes CAWVGGNEQFF.

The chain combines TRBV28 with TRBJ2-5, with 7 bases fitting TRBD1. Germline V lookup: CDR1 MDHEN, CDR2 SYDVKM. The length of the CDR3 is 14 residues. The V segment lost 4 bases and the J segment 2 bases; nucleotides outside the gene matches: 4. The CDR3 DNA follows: TGTGCCAGCAGTTACGGGACAGCTCAAGAGACCCAGTACTTC. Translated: CASSYGTAQETQYF.

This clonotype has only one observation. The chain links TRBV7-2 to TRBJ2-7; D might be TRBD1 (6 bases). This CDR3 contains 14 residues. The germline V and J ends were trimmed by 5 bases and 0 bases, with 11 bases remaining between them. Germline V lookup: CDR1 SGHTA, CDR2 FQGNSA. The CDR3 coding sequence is TGTGCCAGCAGCCCCGGGGACAACTCCTACGAGCAGTACTTC. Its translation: CASSPGDNSYEQYF.

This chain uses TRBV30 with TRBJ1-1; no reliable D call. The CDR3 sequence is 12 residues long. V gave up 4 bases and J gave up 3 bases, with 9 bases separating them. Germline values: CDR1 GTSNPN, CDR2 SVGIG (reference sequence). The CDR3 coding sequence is TGTGCCTGGACTGGGAAATACACTGAAGCTTTCTTT. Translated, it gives CAWTGKYTEAFF.

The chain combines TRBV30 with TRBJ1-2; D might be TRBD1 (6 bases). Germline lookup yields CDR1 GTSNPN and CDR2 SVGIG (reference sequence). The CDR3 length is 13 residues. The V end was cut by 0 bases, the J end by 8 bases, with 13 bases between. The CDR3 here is CAWSVPGAGGYTF. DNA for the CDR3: TGTGCCTGGAGTGTCCCAGGGGCGGGCGGCTACACCTTC.

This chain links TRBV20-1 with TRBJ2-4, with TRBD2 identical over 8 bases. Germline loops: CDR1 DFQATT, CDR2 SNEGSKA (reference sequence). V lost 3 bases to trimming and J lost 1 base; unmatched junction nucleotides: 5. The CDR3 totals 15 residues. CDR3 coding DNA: TGCAGTGCTAGGAACGGGAGGGAGGCCAAAAACATTCAGTACTTC. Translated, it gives CSARNGREAKNIQYF.

The CDR3 loop is CASSLRPAFF. CDR3 DNA: TGTGCCAGCAGTTTACGACCAGCTTTCTTT. This chain connects TRBV27 to TRBJ1-1; D remains ambiguous. The CDR3 consists of 10 residues. With 2 bases removed from V and 10 bases from J, the gap between germline ends came to 5 bases. Looked up from germline, CDR1 is MNHEY and CDR2 is SMNVEV (reference sequence).

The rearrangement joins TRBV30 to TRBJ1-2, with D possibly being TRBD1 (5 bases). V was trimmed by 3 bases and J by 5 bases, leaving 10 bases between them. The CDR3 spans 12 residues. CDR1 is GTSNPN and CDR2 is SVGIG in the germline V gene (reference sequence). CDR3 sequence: CAWRIGGYGYTF. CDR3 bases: TGTGCCTGGAGGATTGGGGGTTATGGCTACACCTTC.

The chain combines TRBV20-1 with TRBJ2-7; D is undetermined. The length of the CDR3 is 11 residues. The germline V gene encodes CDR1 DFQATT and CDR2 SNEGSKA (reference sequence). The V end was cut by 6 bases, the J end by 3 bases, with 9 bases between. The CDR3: CSAYGIYEQYF. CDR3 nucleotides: TGCAGTGCGTACGGAATCTACGAGCAGTACTTC.

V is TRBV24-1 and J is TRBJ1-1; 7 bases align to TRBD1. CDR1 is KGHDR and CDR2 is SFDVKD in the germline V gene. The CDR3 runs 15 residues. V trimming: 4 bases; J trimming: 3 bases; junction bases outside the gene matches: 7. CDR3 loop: CATSDRGTGYTEAFF. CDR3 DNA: TGTGCCACCAGTGACAGGGGGACGGGGTACACTGAAGCTTTCTTT.